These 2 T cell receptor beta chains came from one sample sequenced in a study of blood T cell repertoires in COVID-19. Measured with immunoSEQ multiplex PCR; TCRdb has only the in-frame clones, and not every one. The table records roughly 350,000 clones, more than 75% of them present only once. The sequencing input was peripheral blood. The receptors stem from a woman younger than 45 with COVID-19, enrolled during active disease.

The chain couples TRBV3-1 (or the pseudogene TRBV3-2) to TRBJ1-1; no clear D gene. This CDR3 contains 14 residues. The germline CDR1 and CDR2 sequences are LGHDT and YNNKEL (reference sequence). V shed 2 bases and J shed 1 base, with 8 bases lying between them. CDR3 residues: CASSQLGGNTEAFF. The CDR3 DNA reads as TGTGCCAGCAGCCAACTGGGAGGGAACACTGAAGCTTTCTTT.

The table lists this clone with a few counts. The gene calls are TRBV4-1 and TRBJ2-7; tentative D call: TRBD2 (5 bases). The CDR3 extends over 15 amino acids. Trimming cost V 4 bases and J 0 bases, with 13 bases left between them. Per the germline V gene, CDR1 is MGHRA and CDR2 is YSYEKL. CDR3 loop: CASSRLPGSSYEQYF. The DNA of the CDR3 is TGCGCCAGCAGCCGATTACCGGGAAGCTCCTACGAGCAGTACTTC.